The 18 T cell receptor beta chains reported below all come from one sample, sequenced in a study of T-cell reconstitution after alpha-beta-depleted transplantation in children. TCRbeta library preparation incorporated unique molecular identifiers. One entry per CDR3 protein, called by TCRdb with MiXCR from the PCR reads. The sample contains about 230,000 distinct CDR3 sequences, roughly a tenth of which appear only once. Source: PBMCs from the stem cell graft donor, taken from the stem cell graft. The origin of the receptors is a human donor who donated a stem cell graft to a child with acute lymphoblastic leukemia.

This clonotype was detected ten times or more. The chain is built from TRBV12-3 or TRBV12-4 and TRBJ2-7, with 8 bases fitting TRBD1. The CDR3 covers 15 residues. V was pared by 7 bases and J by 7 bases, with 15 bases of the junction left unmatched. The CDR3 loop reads CASTLQGRGLSEQYF. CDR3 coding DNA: TGTGCCAGCACCCTCCAGGGCAGGGGGCTTAGTGAGCAGTACTTC.

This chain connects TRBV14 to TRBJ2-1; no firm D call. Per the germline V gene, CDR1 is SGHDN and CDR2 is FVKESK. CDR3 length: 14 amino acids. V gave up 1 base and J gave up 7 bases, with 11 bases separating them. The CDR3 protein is CASSQAFRVNEQFF. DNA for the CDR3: TGTGCCAGCAGCCAAGCCTTTCGGGTTAATGAGCAGTTCTTC.

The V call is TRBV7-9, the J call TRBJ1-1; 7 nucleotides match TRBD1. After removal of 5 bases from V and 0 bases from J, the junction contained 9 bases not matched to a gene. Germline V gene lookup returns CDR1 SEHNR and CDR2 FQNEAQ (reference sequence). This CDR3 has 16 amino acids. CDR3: CASSLGTAVMNTEAFF. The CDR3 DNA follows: TGTGCCAGCAGCCTTGGGACAGCCGTGATGAACACTGAAGCTTTCTTT.

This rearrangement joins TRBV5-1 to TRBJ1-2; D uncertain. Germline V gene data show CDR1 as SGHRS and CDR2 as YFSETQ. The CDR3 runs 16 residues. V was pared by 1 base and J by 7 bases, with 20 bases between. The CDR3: CASSLRAASRGSGYTF. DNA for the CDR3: TGCGCCAGCAGCTTGAGGGCAGCCTCGCGAGGAAGTGGCTACACCTTC.

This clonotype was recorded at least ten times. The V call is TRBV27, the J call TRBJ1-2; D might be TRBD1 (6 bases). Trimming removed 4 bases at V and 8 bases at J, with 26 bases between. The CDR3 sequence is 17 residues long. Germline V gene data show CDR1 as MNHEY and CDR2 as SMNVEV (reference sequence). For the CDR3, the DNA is TGTGCCAGCAGTTCACGACCTGACAGGCCTAGCTCTGGGGGCTACACCTTC. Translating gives CASSSRPDRPSSGGYTF.

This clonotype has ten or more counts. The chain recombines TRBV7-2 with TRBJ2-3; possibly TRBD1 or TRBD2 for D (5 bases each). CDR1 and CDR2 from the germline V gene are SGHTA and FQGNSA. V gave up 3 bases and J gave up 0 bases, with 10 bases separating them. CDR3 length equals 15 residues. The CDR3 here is CASSLAWGSTDTQYF. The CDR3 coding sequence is TGTGCCAGCAGCTTGGCGTGGGGGAGCACAGATACGCAGTATTTT.

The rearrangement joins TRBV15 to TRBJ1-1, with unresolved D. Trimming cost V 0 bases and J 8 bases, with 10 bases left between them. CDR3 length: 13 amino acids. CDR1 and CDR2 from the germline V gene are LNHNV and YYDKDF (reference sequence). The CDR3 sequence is CATSRELGREAFF. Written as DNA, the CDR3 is TGTGCCACCAGCAGAGAATTGGGTCGGGAAGCTTTCTTT.

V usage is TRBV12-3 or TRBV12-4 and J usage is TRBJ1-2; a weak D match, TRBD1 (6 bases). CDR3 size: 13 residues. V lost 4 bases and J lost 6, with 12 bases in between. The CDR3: CASSYRENNGYTF. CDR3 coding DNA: TGTGCCAGCAGTTACAGGGAGAACAATGGCTACACCTTC.

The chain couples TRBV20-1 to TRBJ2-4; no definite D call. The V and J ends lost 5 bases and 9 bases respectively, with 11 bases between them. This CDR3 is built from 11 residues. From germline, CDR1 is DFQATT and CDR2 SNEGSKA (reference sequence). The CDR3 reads CSAPWRVIQYF. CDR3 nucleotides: TGCAGTGCTCCGTGGCGTGTCATTCAGTACTTC.

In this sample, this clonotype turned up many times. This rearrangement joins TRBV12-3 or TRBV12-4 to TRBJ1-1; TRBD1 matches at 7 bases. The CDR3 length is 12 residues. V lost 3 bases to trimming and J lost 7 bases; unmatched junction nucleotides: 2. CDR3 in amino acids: CASSLGQIEAFF. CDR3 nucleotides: TGTGCCAGCAGTTTGGGACAGATTGAAGCTTTCTTT.

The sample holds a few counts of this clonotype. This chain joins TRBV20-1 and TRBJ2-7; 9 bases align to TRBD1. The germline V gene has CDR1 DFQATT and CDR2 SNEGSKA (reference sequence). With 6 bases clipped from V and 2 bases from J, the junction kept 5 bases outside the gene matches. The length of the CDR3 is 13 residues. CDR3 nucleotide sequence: TGCAGTGCGCGGACAGGGGCTGCCTACGAGCAGTACTTC. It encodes CSARTGAAYEQYF.

DNA for the CDR3: TGTGCCAGCAGCTTGGTTGGCAGGGGGGGGGAGCTGTTTTTT. Its translation is CASSLVGRGGELFF. The chain carries TRBV5-4 and TRBJ2-2; 7 bases match TRBD1. The junction had 4 bases not matched to a gene; V was cut back by 0 bases and J by 8 bases. The CDR3 loop spans 14 amino acids. The V gene's germline CDR1 is SGHNT and CDR2 YYREEE (reference sequence).

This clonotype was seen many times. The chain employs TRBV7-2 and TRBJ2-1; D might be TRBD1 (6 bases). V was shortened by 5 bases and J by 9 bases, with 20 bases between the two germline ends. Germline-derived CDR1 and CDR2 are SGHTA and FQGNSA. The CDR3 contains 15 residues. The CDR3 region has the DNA TGTGCCAGCAGCACCGCCTCCACAGGGTATAGTGAGCAGTTCTTC. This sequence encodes CASSTASTGYSEQFF.

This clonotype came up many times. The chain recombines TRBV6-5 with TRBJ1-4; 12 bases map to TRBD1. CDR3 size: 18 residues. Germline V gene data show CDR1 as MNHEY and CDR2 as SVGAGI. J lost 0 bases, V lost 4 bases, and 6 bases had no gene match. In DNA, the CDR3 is TGTGCCAGCAGTTCCGGGACAGGGGGCGCGGCAACTAATGAAAAACTGTTTTTT. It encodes CASSSGTGGAATNEKLFF.

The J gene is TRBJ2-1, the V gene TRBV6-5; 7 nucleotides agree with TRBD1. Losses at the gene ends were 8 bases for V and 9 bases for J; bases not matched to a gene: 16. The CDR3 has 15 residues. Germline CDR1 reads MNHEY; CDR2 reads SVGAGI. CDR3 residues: CASEARQGFWSEQFF. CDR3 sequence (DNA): TGTGCCAGCGAAGCCCGACAGGGTTTCTGGAGTGAGCAGTTCTTC.

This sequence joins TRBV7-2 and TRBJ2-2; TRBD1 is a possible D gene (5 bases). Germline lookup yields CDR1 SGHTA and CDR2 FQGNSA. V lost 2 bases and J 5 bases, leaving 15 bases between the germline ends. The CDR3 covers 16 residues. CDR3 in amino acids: CASSLRGRVLTGELFF. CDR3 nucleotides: TGTGCCAGCAGCTTACGCGGCAGGGTTTTAACCGGGGAGCTGTTTTTT.

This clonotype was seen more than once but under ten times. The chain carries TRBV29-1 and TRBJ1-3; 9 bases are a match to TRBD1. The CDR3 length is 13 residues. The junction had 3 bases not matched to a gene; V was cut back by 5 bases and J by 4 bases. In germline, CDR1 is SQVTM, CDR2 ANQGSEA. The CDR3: CSVRTGDGNTIYF. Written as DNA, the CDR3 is TGCAGCGTTAGGACAGGGGACGGAAACACCATATATTTT. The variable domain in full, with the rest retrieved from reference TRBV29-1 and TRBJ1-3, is SAVISQKPSRDICQRGTSLTIQCQVDSQVTMMFWYRQQPGQSLTLIATANQGSEATYESGFVIDKFPISRPNLTFSTLTVSNMSPEDSSIYLCSVRTGDGNTIYFGEGSWLTVV.

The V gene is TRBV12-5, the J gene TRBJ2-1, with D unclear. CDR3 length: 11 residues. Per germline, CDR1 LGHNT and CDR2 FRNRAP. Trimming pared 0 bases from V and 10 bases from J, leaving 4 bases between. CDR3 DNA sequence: TGTGCTAGTGGTTTGGTAACCGAGCAGTTCTTC. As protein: CASGLVTEQFF. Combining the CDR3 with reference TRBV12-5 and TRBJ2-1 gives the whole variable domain DARVTQTPRHKVTEMGQEVTMRCQPILGHNTVFWYRQTMMQGLELLAYFRNRAPLDDSGMPKDRFSAEMPDATLATLKIQPSEPRDSAVYFCASGLVTEQFFGPGTRLTVL.